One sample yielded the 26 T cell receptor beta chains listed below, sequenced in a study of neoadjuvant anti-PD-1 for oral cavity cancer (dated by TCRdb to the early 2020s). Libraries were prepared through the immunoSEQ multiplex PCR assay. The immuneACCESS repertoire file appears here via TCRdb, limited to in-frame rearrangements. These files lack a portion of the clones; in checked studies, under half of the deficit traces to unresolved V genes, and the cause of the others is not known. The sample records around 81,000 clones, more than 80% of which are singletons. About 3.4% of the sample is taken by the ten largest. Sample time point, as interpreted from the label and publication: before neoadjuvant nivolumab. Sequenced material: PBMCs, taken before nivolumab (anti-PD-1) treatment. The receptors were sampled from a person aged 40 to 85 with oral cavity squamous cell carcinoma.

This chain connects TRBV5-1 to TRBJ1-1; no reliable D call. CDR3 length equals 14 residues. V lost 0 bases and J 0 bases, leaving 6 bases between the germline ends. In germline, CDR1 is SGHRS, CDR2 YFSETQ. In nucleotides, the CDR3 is TGCGCCAGCAGCTTGGACAGTTTGAACACTGAAGCTTTCTTT. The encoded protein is CASSLDSLNTEAFF.

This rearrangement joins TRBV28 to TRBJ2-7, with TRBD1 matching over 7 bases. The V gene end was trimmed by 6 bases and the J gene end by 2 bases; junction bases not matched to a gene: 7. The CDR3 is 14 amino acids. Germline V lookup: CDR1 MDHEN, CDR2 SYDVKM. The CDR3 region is CASSRATGTYEQYF. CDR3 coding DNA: TGTGCCAGCAGCCGAGCGACAGGGACCTACGAGCAGTACTTC.

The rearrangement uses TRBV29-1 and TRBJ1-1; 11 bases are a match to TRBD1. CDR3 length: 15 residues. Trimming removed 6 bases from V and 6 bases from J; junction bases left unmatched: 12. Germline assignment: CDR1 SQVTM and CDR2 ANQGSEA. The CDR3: CSVSSGQGAEPEAFF. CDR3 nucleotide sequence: TGCAGCGTAAGTTCCGGACAGGGGGCCGAGCCTGAAGCTTTCTTT.

Here the CDR3 reads CASRGRDILNTEAFF. The CDR3 DNA follows: TGTGCCAGCAGAGGCCGGGACATCCTGAACACTGAAGCTTTCTTT. This chain connects TRBV6-6 to TRBJ1-1, with D perhaps matching TRBD1 (6 bases). Germline V gives CDR1 MNHNY, CDR2 SVGAGI (reference sequence). The V end was cut by 6 bases, the J end by 0 bases, with 14 bases between. This CDR3 is 15 amino acids long.

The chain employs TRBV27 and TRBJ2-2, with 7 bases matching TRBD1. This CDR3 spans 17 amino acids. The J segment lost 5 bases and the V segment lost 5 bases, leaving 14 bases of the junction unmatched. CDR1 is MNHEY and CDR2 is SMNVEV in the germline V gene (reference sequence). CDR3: CASSPPPGTANTGELFF. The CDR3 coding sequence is TGTGCCAGCAGTCCTCCCCCCGGGACAGCTAATACCGGGGAGCTGTTTTTT.

This CDR3 is CASRLVEIWTGTTDTQYF. Written as DNA, the CDR3 is TGTGCAAGTCGCTTAGTGGAGATTTGGACAGGGACCACAGATACGCAGTATTTT. The chain has TRBV12-2 and TRBJ2-3; TRBD1 is the table's D call, not checked against the DNA. TRBV12-2 is described as a pseudogene. The CDR3 is 18 residues long.

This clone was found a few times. CDR3 DNA: TGTGCCATCAGTGAGGCTAGGGGAGGGGGACCCCTCCACTTT. Amino acid sequence: CAISEARGGGPLHF. The genes are TRBV10-3 and TRBJ1-6; D is possibly TRBD1 (6 bases). The CDR3 has 14 residues. Germline CDR1 is ENHRY and CDR2 is SYGVKD. Trimming took off 2 bases at V and 12 bases at J, with 14 bases between the two ends.

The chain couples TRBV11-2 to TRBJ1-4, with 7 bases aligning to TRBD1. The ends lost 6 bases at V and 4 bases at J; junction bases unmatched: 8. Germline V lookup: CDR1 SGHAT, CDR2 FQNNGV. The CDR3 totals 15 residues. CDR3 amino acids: CASRSGGTVNEKLFF. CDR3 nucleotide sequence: TGTGCCAGCAGATCCGGCGGGACAGTTAATGAAAAACTGTTTTTT.

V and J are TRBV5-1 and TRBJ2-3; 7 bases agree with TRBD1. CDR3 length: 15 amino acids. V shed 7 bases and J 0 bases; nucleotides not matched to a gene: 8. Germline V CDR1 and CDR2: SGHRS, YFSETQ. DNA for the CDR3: TGCGCCAGCCAGCTTGGGACAGCCAGCACAGATACGCAGTATTTT. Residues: CASQLGTASTDTQYF.

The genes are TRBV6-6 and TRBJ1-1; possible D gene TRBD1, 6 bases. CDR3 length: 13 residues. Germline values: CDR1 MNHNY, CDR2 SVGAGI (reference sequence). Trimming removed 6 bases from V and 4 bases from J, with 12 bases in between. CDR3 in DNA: TGTGCCAGCAGCCCCCAGGGGTCCACTGAAGCTTTCTTT. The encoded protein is CASSPQGSTEAFF.

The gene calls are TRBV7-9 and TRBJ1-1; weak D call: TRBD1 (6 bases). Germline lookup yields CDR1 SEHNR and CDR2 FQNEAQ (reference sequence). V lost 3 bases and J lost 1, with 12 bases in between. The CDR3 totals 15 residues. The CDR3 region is CASSFGGRGNTEAFF. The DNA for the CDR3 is TGTGCCAGCAGCTTCGGGGGGCGCGGGAACACTGAAGCTTTCTTT.

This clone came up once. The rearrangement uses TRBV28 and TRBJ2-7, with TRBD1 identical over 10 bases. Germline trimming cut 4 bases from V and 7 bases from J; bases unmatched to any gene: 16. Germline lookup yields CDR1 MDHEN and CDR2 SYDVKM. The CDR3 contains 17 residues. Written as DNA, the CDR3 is TGTGCCAGCAGTTCCAGACAGGGGGCGGCGGGGTTCCGGGAGCAGTACTTC. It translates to CASSSRQGAAGFREQYF. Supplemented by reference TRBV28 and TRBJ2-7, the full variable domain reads DVKVTQSSRYLVKRTGEKVFLECVQDMDHENMFWYRQDPGLGLRLIYFSYDVKMKEKGDIPEGYSVSREKKERFSLILESASTNQTSMYLCASSSRQGAAGFREQYFGPGTRLTVT.

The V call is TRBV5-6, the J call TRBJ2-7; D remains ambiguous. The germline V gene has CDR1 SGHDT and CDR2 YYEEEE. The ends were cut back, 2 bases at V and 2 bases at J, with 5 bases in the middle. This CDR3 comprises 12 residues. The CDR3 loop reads CASSFRTYEQYF. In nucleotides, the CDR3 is TGTGCCAGCAGCTTCCGAACCTACGAGCAGTACTTC.

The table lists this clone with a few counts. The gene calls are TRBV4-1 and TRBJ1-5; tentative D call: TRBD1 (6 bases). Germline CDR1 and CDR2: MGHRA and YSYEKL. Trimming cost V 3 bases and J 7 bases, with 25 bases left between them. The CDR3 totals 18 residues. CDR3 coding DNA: TGCGCCAGCAGCCACATTCAAACACCTTCAGGGGAGAGACAGCCCCAGCATTTT. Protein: CASSHIQTPSGERQPQHF.

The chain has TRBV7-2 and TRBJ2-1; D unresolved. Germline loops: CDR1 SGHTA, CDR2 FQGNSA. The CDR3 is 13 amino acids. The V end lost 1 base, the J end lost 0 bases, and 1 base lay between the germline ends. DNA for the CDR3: TGTGCCAGCAGCTTAGACTCCTACAATGAGCAGTTCTTC. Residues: CASSLDSYNEQFF.

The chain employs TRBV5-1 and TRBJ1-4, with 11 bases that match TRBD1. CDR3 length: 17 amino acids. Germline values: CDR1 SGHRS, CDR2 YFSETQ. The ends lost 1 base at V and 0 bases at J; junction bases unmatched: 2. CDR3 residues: CASSLRTGGATNEKLFF. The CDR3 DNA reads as TGCGCCAGCAGCTTGAGGACAGGGGGCGCAACTAATGAAAAACTGTTTTTT.

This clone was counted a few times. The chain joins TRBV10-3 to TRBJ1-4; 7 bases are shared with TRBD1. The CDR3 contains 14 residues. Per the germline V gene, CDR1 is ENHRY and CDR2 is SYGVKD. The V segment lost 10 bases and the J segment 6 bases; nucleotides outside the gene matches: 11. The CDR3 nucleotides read TGTGCCACCCAGGGACAGCAGTTTGATGAAAAACTGTTTTTT. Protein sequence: CATQGQQFDEKLFF.

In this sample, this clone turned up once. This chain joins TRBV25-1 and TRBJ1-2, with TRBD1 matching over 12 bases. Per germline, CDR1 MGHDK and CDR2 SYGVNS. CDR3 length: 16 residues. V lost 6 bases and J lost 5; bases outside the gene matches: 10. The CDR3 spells CASSGLGDRGLYGYTF. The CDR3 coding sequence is TGTGCCAGCAGCGGGTTAGGGGACAGGGGGCTATATGGCTACACCTTC.

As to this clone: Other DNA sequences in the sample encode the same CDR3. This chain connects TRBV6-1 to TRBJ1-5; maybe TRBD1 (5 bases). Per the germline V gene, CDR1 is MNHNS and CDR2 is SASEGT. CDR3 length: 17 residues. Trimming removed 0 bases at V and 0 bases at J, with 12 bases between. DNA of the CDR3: TGTGCCAGCAGTGAAGCGGGGCAGAGTTATAGCAATCAGCCCCAGCATTTT. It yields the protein CASSEAGQSYSNQPQHF.

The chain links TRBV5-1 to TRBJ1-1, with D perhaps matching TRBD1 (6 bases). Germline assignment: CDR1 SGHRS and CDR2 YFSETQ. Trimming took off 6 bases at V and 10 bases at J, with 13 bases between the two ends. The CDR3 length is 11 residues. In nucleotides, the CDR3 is TGCGCCAGCAATTCAGGGGAACGAGCTTTCTTT. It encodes CASNSGERAFF.

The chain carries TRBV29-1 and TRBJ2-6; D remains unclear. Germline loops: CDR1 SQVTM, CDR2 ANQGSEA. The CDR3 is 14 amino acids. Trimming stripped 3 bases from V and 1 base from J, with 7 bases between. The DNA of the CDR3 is TGCAGCGTTGATCCCGGATCTGGGGCCAACGTCCTGACTTTC. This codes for CSVDPGSGANVLTF.

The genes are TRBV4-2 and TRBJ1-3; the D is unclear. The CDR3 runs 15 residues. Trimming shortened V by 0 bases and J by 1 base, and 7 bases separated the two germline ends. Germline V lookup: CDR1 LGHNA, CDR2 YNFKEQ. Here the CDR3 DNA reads TGTGCCAGCAGCCAAGATAAGGGATCTGGAAACACCATATATTTT. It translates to CASSQDKGSGNTIYF.

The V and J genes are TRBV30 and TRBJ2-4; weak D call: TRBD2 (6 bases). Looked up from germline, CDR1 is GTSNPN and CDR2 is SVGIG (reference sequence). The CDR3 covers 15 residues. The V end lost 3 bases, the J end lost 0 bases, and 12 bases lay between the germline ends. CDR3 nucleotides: TGTGCCTGGAGCGCGGGACTCTTAGCCAAAAACATTCAGTACTTC. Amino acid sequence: CAWSAGLLAKNIQYF.

The CDR3, as DNA: TGTGCCAGCAGTTACTCGGGACAGCTTTCCTACGAGCAGTACTTC. This encodes CASSYSGQLSYEQYF. The chain combines TRBV6-5 with TRBJ2-7, with TRBD1 identical over 7 bases. From germline, CDR1 is MNHEY and CDR2 SVGAGI. The CDR3 contains 15 residues. V lost 0 bases to trimming and J lost 1 base; unmatched junction nucleotides: 3.

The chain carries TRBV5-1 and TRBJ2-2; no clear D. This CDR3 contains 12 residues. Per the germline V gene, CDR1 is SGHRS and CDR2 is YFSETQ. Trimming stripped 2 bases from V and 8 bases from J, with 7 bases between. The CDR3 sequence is CASSLSAGELFF. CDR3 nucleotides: TGCGCCAGCAGCTTAAGTGCTGGGGAGCTGTTTTTT.

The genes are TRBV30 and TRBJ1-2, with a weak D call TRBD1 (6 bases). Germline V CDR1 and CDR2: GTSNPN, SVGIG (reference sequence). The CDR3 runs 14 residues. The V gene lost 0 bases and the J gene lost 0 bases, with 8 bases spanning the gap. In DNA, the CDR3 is TGTGCCTGGAGTGTGGCAGGGGCTAACTATGGCTACACCTTC. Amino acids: CAWSVAGANYGYTF.